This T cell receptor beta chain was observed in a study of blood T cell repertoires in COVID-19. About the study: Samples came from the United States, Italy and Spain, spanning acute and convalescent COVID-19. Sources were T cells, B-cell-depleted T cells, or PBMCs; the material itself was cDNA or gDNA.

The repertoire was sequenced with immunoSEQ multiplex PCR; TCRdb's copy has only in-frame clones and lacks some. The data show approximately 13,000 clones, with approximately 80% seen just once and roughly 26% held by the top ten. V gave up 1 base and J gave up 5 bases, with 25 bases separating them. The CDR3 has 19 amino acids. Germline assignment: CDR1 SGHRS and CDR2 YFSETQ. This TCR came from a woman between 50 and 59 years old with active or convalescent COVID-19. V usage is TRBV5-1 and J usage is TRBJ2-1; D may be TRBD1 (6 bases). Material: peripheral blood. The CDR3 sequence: CASSLQGRDTRLTDNEQFF. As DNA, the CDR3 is TGCGCCAGCAGCTTGCAGGGCCGGGACACGCGGCTCACCGACAATGAGCAGTTCTTC. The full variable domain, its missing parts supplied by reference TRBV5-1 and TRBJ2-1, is KAGVTQTPRYLIKTRGQQVTLSCSPISGHRSVSWYQQTPGQGLQFLFEYFSETQRNKGNFPGRFSGRQFSNSRSEMNVSTLELGDSALYLCASSLQGRDTRLTDNEQFFGPGTRLTVL.